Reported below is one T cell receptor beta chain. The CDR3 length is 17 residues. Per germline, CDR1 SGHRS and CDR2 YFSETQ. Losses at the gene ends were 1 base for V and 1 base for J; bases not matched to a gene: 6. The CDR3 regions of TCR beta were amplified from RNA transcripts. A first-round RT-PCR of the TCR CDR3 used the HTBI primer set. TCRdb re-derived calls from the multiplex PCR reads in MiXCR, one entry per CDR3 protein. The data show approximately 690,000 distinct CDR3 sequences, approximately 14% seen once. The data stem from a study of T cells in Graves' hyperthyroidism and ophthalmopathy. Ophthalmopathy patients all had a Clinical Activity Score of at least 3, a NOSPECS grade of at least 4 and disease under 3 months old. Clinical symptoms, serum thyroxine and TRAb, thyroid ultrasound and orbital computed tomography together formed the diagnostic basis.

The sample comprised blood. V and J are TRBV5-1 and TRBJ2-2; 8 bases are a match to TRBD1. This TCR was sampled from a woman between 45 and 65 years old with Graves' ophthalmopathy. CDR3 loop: CASSLLVGTGNTGELFF. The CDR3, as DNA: TGCGCCAGCAGCTTGCTTGTCGGGACAGGGAACACCGGGGAGCTGTTTTTT. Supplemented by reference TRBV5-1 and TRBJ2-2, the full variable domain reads KAGVTQTPRYLIKTRGQQVTLSCSPISGHRSVSWYQQTPGQGLQFLFEYFSETQRNKGNFPGRFSGRQFSNSRSEMNVSTLELGDSALYLCASSLLVGTGNTGELFFGEGSRLTVL.